This record concerns one T cell receptor (beta chain) sequence. Its target is unknown. The sequence runs out 3 residues before the end of the CDR3; the remainder is reconstructed from the germline J gene. Sequenced by immunoSEQ multiplex PCR; TCRdb stores in-frame clones only, minus some. The clone table shows 25,000 to 30,000 clones, with the ten largest holding over 8.5%. The data were obtained in a study of T cells in women clearing cervical HPV infection. Study-level points and caveats: Combining TCR richness with V gene abundances gave approximately 0.8 AUC. Cases carried less TRBV6-7 than controls: approximately 0.1% versus 0.16%. Repertoire richness, not evenness, was significantly elevated in CIN3+ cases versus controls.

Trimming took off 0 bases at V and 0 bases at J, with 7 bases between the two ends. The CDR3 covers 14 residues. Germline V gene sequence: CDR1 SGHRS, CDR2 YFSETQ. The sequence derives from a woman between 18 and 69 years old with a cervical HPV16 infection that either progressed to CIN3+ or cleared (not recorded which). The chain joins TRBV5-1 to TRBJ2-7; weak D call: TRBD1 (6 bases). Sequencing used blood buffy coat. The CDR3 bases that were read are TGCGCCAGCAGCTTGGGGACAGTCTCCTACGAG. The encoded protein is CASSLGTVSYE. The full CDR3 protein is CASSLGTVSYEQYF.